This T cell receptor beta chain derives from a study of blood T cells in healthy people across ages. This clonotype was seen only a few times. Alongside a J-beta primer mix, a sample-barcoded 5' primer served in a second PCR lasting roughly 6 to 11 cycles. TCRdb called the 5' RACE reads again in MiXCR, with one record for every CDR3 protein. The data show hundreds of thousands of distinct CDR3 sequences, with approximately 59% seen just once and over 35% held by the top ten. This CDR3 has 13 residues. CDR1 and CDR2 from the germline V gene are SGHRS and YFSETQ. Trimming cost V 3 bases and J 8 bases, with 14 bases left between them.

The V gene is TRBV5-1, the J gene TRBJ1-2; D might be TRBD1 (5 bases). This receptor was taken from a man between 60 and 75 years old in good health. The sample comprised blood. CDR3 region: CASSSDQGVGYTF. The CDR3 DNA reads as TGCGCCAGCAGCTCAGACCAGGGCGTCGGCTACACCTTC.